This is a list of T cell receptor beta chains from one sample in a study of STAT5B mutations in CD4+ large granular lymphocyte leukemia. Clones were sequenced by immunoSEQ multiplex PCR, and TCRdb holds only the in-frame ones, with some missing. This sample carries some 34,000 clones, over 65% of them seen once, and the ten largest clones take approximately 6.4%. Sequencing was carried out using CD4+ T cells from blood buffy coats. The receptors stem from a human donor in good health. Each CDR3 is given with its conserved first and last residue. Fields, in order: clone size, V gene, J gene, D gene, CDR3 protein, CDR3 DNA. D genes are given only for firm matches. The size of a clone is reported for some rows only, either as once, few or many, or as a class for expanded clones.

>NA|TRBV7-9|TRBJ1-1|TRBD1
CASSYLRGQGMNTEAFF
TGTGCCAGCAGCTACTTAAGGGGACAGGGGATGAACACTGAAGCTTTCTTT
>few|TRBV2|TRBJ1-4|NA
CASNRDLEKLFF
TGTGCCAGTAACAGGGATCTTGAAAAACTGTTTTTT
>NA|TRBV5-1|TRBJ1-3|NA
CASSLAGTASGNTIYF
TGCGCCAGCAGCTTGGCTGGGACTGCATCTGGAAACACCATATATTTT
>NA|TRBV11-2|TRBJ1-2|TRBD1
CASSLDGTDYGYTF
TGTGCCAGCAGCTTAGACGGGACAGACTATGGCTACACCTTC
>once|TRBV6-6|TRBJ2-1|TRBD2
CASSRSGGAYNEQFF
TGTGCCAGCAGTCGGAGCGGGGGGGCCTACAATGAGCAGTTCTTC
>NA|TRBV12-5|TRBJ1-5|TRBD1
CASGLATGASTHQPQHF
TGTGCTAGTGGTTTGGCCACAGGGGCCTCTACCCATCAGCCCCAGCATTTT
>NA|TRBV7-2|TRBJ2-1|NA
CASSIQGSSHEQFF
TGTGCCAGCAGCATACAAGGTAGCAGCCATGAGCAGTTCTTC
>NA|TRBV7-2|TRBJ1-4|TRBD1
CASSLSLGQGMEKLFF
TGTGCCAGCAGCTTATCCTTGGGACAGGGTATGGAAAAACTGTTTTTT
>NA|TRBV7-2|TRBJ1-4|NA
CASSLYVGATNEKLFF
TGTGCCAGCAGCTTATATGTGGGAGCAACTAATGAAAAACTGTTTTTT
>NA|TRBV7-8|TRBJ1-2|TRBD1
CASSLVRTGYGYTF
TGTGCCAGCAGCTTAGTGCGGACAGGCTATGGCTACACCTTC
>NA|TRBV7-2|TRBJ2-7|TRBD1
CASSDRTGSHYEQYF
TGTGCCAGCAGCGACCGGACAGGGTCCCACTACGAGCAGTACTTC
>NA|TRBV28|TRBJ1-3|TRBD1
CASRGQATGNTIYF
TGTGCCAGCAGAGGACAGGCCACTGGAAACACCATATATTTT
>once|TRBV7-2|TRBJ2-7|NA
CASSLAISYMDF
TGTGCCAGCAGCTTAGCTATCTCTTACATGGACTTC
>few|TRBV6-1|TRBJ1-5|NA
CASSEIWGNQPQHF
TGTGCCAGCAGTGAAATTTGGGGCAATCAGCCCCAGCATTTT
>NA|TRBV6-6|TRBJ2-7|NA
CASSGRTGSYEQYF
TGTGCCAGCAGTGGACGAACTGGCTCCTACGAGCAGTACTTC
>few|TRBV15|TRBJ1-2|TRBD1
CATSREGTGGYGYTF
TGTGCCACCAGCAGAGAAGGGACAGGGGGCTATGGCTACACCTTC
>NA|TRBV27|TRBJ1-4|NA
CASSKQIATNEKLFF
TGTGCCAGCAGTAAACAGATTGCAACTAATGAAAAACTGTTTTTT
>NA|TRBV7-8|TRBJ2-2|TRBD1
CASGGAGRFGTGKNTGELFF
TGTGCCAGCGGGGGTGCCGGGCGGTTTGGGACAGGAAAGAACACCGGGGAGCTGTTTTTT
>NA|TRBV29-1|TRBJ2-1|TRBD2
CSVGLAGVKNEQFF
TGCAGCGTGGGACTAGCGGGAGTGAAGAATGAGCAGTTCTTC
>NA|TRBV5-1|TRBJ2-2|TRBD2
CASSLLAGVTGELFF
TGCGCCAGCAGCTTGTTGGCGGGAGTGACCGGGGAGCTGTTTTTT
>NA|TRBV7-3|TRBJ1-1|NA
CASSLGGVNTEAFF
TGTGCCAGCAGCCTGGGGGGGGTCAACACTGAAGCTTTCTTT
>NA|TRBV18|TRBJ1-2|NA
CASSPEQGSSNYGYTF
TGTGCCAGCTCACCGGAGCAGGGGTCTTCTAACTATGGCTACACCTTC
>NA|TRBV7-9|TRBJ1-2|NA
CASSLEQSYGYTF
TGTGCCAGCAGCTTAGAACAGTCCTATGGCTACACCTTC
>NA|TRBV27|TRBJ2-7|TRBD1
CASSASLRDRSYEQYF
TGTGCCAGCAGTGCGAGCCTACGGGACAGATCCTACGAGCAGTACTTC
>NA|TRBV11-2|TRBJ2-1|NA
CASSSRLVSVQFF
TGTGCCAGCAGCTCCAGACTAGTAAGCGTGCAGTTCTTC
>NA|TRBV29-1|TRBJ1-3|NA
CSVVWGPSGNTIYF
TGCAGCGTCGTATGGGGCCCCTCTGGAAACACCATATATTTT
>NA|TRBV5-1|TRBJ2-7|NA
CASKGGVTYEQYF
TGCGCCAGCAAAGGCGGGGTCACCTACGAGCAGTACTTC
>few|TRBV18|TRBJ1-5|NA
CASSPTGYGHSNQPQHF
TGTGCCAGCTCACCTACAGGGTATGGGCATAGCAATCAGCCCCAGCATTTT
>NA|TRBV5-1|TRBJ1-2|NA
CASRQGSTRMDYGYTF
TGCGCCAGCAGACAGGGTTCGACCCGGATGGACTATGGCTACACCTTC
>once|TRBV6-6|TRBJ1-5|NA
CASSYSRGPNQPQHF
TGTGCCAGCAGTTACTCGCGGGGACCCAATCAGCCCCAGCATTTT
>few|TRBV5-1|TRBJ1-5|NA
CASSLMGQPQHF
TGCGCCAGCAGCTTAATGGGACAGCCCCAGCATTTT
>NA|TRBV6-1|TRBJ2-7|TRBD2
CASSGLAGGSSSYEQYF
TGTGCCAGCAGTGGACTAGCGGGGGGTTCTAGCTCCTACGAGCAGTACTTC
>NA|TRBV2|TRBJ2-5|NA
CASSVTNYEGETQYF
TGTGCCAGCAGCGTAACTAACTATGAAGGGGAGACCCAGTACTTC
>NA|TRBV18|TRBJ2-7|TRBD1
CASSPGQTYEQYF
TGTGCCAGCTCACCGGGACAGACCTACGAGCAGTACTTC
>NA|TRBV29-1|TRBJ1-1|TRBD1
CSVNRGNTEAFF
TGCAGCGTTAACAGGGGGAACACTGAAGCTTTCTTT
>NA|TRBV14|TRBJ1-3|NA
CASSQIGTQAAGNTIYF
TGTGCCAGCAGCCAGATAGGGACGCAGGCGGCTGGAAACACCATATATTTT
>NA|TRBV10-3|TRBJ2-3|TRBD1
CAISDSGTGRDTQYF
TGTGCCATCAGTGATTCCGGGACAGGGAGAGATACGCAGTATTTT
>NA|TRBV9|TRBJ1-1|NA
CASTQVGGNTEAFF
TGTGCCAGCACCCAAGTCGGGGGGAACACTGAAGCTTTCTTT
>NA|TRBV27|TRBJ1-5|NA
CASRYRGGENSNQPQHF
TGTGCCAGCAGGTATCGGGGCGGGGAAAATAGCAATCAGCCCCAGCATTTT
>NA|TRBV5-1|TRBJ2-7|TRBD2
CASSSRAGWGDEQYF
TGCGCCAGCAGCTCTAGAGCGGGGTGGGGCGACGAGCAGTACTTC
>few|TRBV19|TRBJ1-5|NA
CASSIERHNNQPQHF
TGTGCCAGTAGTATAGAGCGGCATAATAATCAGCCCCAGCATTTT
>NA|TRBV5-1|TRBJ2-7|NA
CASSFSGTAGSEQYF
TGCGCCAGCAGCTTCTCCGGGACAGCGGGGTCGGAGCAGTACTTC
>NA|TRBV5-5|TRBJ1-1|NA
CASSLVVAVNTEAFF
TGTGCCAGCAGCTTGGTTGTGGCGGTGAACACTGAAGCTTTCTTT
>once|TRBV29-1|TRBJ2-1|TRBD2
CSAGTSGSYNEQFF
TGCAGCGCAGGGACTAGCGGTTCCTACAATGAGCAGTTCTTC
>once|TRBV10-3|TRBJ2-7|TRBD2
CAISEGHLTSGYEQYF
TGTGCCATCAGTGAGGGGCACTTGACTAGCGGGTACGAGCAGTACTTC